One sample yielded the 26 T cell receptor beta chains listed below, sequenced in a study of identical twins. TCRdb re-derived calls from the 5' RACE reads in MiXCR, one entry per CDR3 protein. The profile shows 230,000 or so distinct CDR3 sequences, about 8% of them singletons. These data were also reused for a study on yellow fever vaccine responses in identical twins.

The material sequenced was CD8+ T cells sorted from blood. These receptors were collected from a young woman in good health.

The chain has TRBV27 and TRBJ2-1; D remains unclear. Germline V gene lookup returns CDR1 MNHEY and CDR2 SMNVEV (reference sequence). V lost 2 bases, J lost 5 bases, and 13 bases lay in between. The CDR3 covers 15 residues. Written as DNA, the CDR3 is TGTGCCAGCAGTTTAGCGGCATACACCAACAATGAGCAGTTCTTC. Protein: CASSLAAYTNNEQFF.

This chain connects TRBV7-9 to TRBJ2-1; D uncertain. V was shortened by 2 bases and J by 9 bases, with 17 bases between the two germline ends. The CDR3 length is 15 residues. The germline V gene encodes CDR1 SEHNR and CDR2 FQNEAQ (reference sequence). The CDR3, as DNA: TGTGCCAGCAGCTTAAACGGAGCCTCTACAATTGAGCAGTTCTTC. Translation: CASSLNGASTIEQFF. Full variable domain (remainder filled in from reference TRBV7-9 and TRBJ2-1): DTGVSQNPRHKITKRGQNVTFRCDPISEHNRLYWYRQTLGQGPEFLTYFQNEAQLEKSRLLSDRFSAERPKGSFSTLEIQRTEQGDSAMYLCASSLNGASTIEQFFGPGTRLTVL.

This chain connects TRBV7-2 to TRBJ2-2, with D possibly matching TRBD2 (6 bases). Germline CDR1 reads SGHTA; CDR2 reads FQGNSA. CDR3 length: 15 residues. Trimming took off 5 bases at V and 3 bases at J, with 13 bases between the two ends. The CDR3 is CASSAVGGDTGELFF. Here the CDR3 DNA reads TGTGCCAGCAGCGCCGTCGGCGGGGACACCGGGGAGCTGTTTTTT.

The chain couples TRBV4-1 to TRBJ1-2, with unresolved D. Looked up from germline, CDR1 is MGHRA and CDR2 is YSYEKL. This CDR3 has 11 amino acids. Trimming shortened V by 1 base and J by 7 bases, and 4 bases separated the two germline ends. CDR3 loop: CASSQGSGYTF. Here the CDR3 DNA reads TGCGCCAGCAGCCAAGGGAGTGGCTACACCTTC.

In this sample, this clonotype turned up many times. The gene calls are TRBV7-9 and TRBJ2-1, with a possible D match to TRBD1 (5 bases). This CDR3 spans 16 amino acids. Germline V gene lookup returns CDR1 SEHNR and CDR2 FQNEAQ (reference sequence). Deletions cut 5 bases from V and 6 bases from J, with 20 bases between. For the CDR3, the DNA is TGTGCCAGCAGCGGCGACAGAGATACCCTAACCAATGAGCAGTTCTTC. The encoded protein is CASSGDRDTLTNEQFF. Drawing the rest from reference TRBV7-9 and TRBJ2-1, the complete variable domain is DTGVSQNPRHKITKRGQNVTFRCDPISEHNRLYWYRQTLGQGPEFLTYFQNEAQLEKSRLLSDRFSAERPKGSFSTLEIQRTEQGDSAMYLCASSGDRDTLTNEQFFGPGTRLTVL.

V and J are TRBV30 and TRBJ2-7; TRBD2 aligns across 8 bases. Germline V gives CDR1 GTSNPN, CDR2 SVGIG (reference sequence). With 0 bases clipped from V and 0 bases from J, the junction kept 1 base outside the gene matches. The CDR3 extends over 14 amino acids. This chain's CDR3 is CAWSVAGGSYEQYF. In DNA, the CDR3 is TGTGCCTGGAGTGTGGCGGGGGGCTCCTACGAGCAGTACTTC.

In this sample, this clonotype turned up a few times. The V and J genes are TRBV15 and TRBJ2-7; D is perhaps TRBD2 (6 bases). Germline V lookup: CDR1 LNHNV, CDR2 YYDKDF (reference sequence). CDR3 length: 15 amino acids. The V end lost 0 bases, the J end lost 0 bases, and 9 bases lay between the germline ends. This CDR3 is CATSRDLGGSYEQYF. For the CDR3, the DNA is TGTGCCACCAGCAGAGATTTGGGGGGCTCCTACGAGCAGTACTTC.

This clonotype was seen many times. This sequence joins TRBV12-3 or TRBV12-4 and TRBJ2-3; possible D gene TRBD1, 5 bases. The germline V and J ends were trimmed by 9 bases and 4 bases, with 8 bases remaining between them. This CDR3 region has 11 residues. The CDR3 DNA sequence: TGTGCCAGTCAGGGTCCAGATACGCAGTATTTT. Translating gives CASQGPDTQYF.

This clonotype was seen ten or more times. The chain uses TRBV11-1 and TRBJ2-7; 9 nucleotides match TRBD1. Trimming cost V 5 bases and J 7 bases; bases outside gene matches: 21. The CDR3 has 18 amino acids. The germline gives CDR1 SGHAT, CDR2 FQDESV (reference sequence). The CDR3 is CASSLNYPQQGARGEQYF. CDR3 DNA sequence: TGTGCCAGCAGCCTAAATTACCCTCAACAGGGGGCGCGGGGGGAGCAGTACTTC.

This clonotype has ten or more counts. The chain links TRBV29-1 to TRBJ2-7, with D perhaps matching TRBD1 or TRBD2 (7 bases each). This CDR3 contains 12 residues. CDR1 SQVTM and CDR2 ANQGSEA come from the germline V gene. The V gene lost 7 bases and the J gene lost 2 bases, with 12 bases spanning the gap. CDR3 in amino acids: CSAAGGAYEQYF. CDR3 nucleotides: TGCAGCGCCGCAGGGGGGGCCTACGAGCAGTACTTC.

The chain carries TRBV13 and TRBJ2-1; no definite D call. The CDR3 has 15 residues. V lost 4 bases and J lost 5, with 15 bases in between. CDR1 and CDR2 (germline): PRHDT, FYEKMQ (reference sequence). DNA for the CDR3: TGTGCCAGCAGCTCGCGACTTGGGAATAACAATGAGCAGTTCTTC. Amino acid sequence: CASSSRLGNNNEQFF.

The chain recombines TRBV2 with TRBJ2-1; the D gene is possibly TRBD1 (5 bases). The CDR3 runs 19 residues. Trimming shortened V by 2 bases and J by 2 bases, and 22 bases separated the two germline ends. Germline V gene lookup returns CDR1 SNHLY and CDR2 FYNNEI. The CDR3 is CASSESRVLSRPAYNEQFF. The DNA for the CDR3 is TGTGCCAGCAGTGAATCCAGGGTGTTATCGAGGCCCGCCTACAATGAGCAGTTCTTC. Full variable domain (rest looked up from reference TRBV2 and TRBJ2-1): EPEVTQTPSHQVTQMGQEVILRCVPISNHLYFYWYRQILGQKVEFLVSFYNNEISEKSEIFDDQFSVERPDGSNFTLKIRSTKLEDSAMYFCASSESRVLSRPAYNEQFFGPGTRLTVL.

The chain employs TRBV20-1 and TRBJ2-1; tentative D call: TRBD2 (5 bases). V was clipped by 1 base and J by 5 bases, with 12 bases between them. The CDR3 is 14 residues long. CDR1 is DFQATT, CDR2 SNEGSKA, per germline (reference sequence). CDR3 sequence (DNA): TGCAGTGCTAGAGGGGCTAGCTACCACAATGAGCAGTTCTTC. Translating it yields CSARGASYHNEQFF.

This clonotype was picked up a small number of times. The V gene is TRBV6-2 or TRBV6-3, the J gene TRBJ2-7; 7 nucleotides match TRBD1. Germline lookup yields CDR1 MNHEY and CDR2 SVGEGT. After removal of 3 bases from V and 4 bases from J, the junction contained 9 bases not matched to a gene. The CDR3 runs to 15 residues. The CDR3 region is CASSYSDRASYEQYF. The CDR3 coding sequence is TGTGCCAGCAGTTATTCCGACAGGGCTTCGTACGAGCAGTACTTC.

This clonotype was seen more than once but under ten times. This sequence joins TRBV7-9 and TRBJ1-1; TRBD1 is a possible D gene (5 bases). CDR1 SEHNR and CDR2 FQNEAQ come from the germline V gene (reference sequence). The CDR3 totals 13 residues. V was trimmed by 4 bases and J by 6 bases, leaving 12 bases between them. In nucleotides, the CDR3 is TGTGCCAGCAGCTCCAAACGGGGGGCTGAAGCTTTCTTT. Amino acid sequence: CASSSKRGAEAFF.

The chain couples TRBV5-5 to TRBJ1-2; a weak D match, TRBD1 (6 bases). The length of the CDR3 is 15 residues. The germline V and J ends were trimmed by 4 bases and 6 bases, with 19 bases remaining between them. Germline V gene lookup returns CDR1 SGHKS and CDR2 YYEKEE (reference sequence). The chain's CDR3 is CASSPVGGPANGYTF. The CDR3 DNA follows: TGTGCCAGCAGCCCAGTGGGGGGGCCCGCAAATGGCTACACCTTC.

This clonotype occurred a few times. The chain has TRBV29-1 and TRBJ1-2; 10 nucleotides align to TRBD1. Germline V lookup: CDR1 SQVTM, CDR2 ANQGSEA. Unmatched junction bases numbered 10, after V lost 8 bases and J lost 13 bases. The CDR3 runs 11 residues. CDR3 protein: CSLGQGPKVTF. The CDR3 nucleotides are TGCAGCCTGGGACAGGGGCCAAAAGTCACCTTC.

The chain recombines TRBV7-2 with TRBJ2-3; D remains unclear. V lost 3 bases and J 0 bases, leaving 13 bases between the germline ends. Germline V gene data show CDR1 as SGHTA and CDR2 as FQGNSA. The CDR3 has 16 residues. In DNA form, the CDR3 reads TGTGCCAGCAGCTTGGCTTTCCTGGCTAGCACAGATACGCAGTATTTT. Its protein product is CASSLAFLASTDTQYF.

This clonotype was seen ten or more times. The chain combines TRBV20-1 with TRBJ2-4, with D hard to call. V was clipped by 0 bases and J by 0 bases, with 9 bases between them. The V gene's germline CDR1 is DFQATT and CDR2 SNEGSKA (reference sequence). This CDR3 contains 15 residues. The CDR3 protein is CSARDLNLAKNIQYF. The CDR3 DNA is TGCAGTGCTAGAGATCTGAACTTAGCCAAAAACATTCAGTACTTC.

This clonotype occurred many times. This chain links TRBV20-1 with TRBJ2-1; D is possibly TRBD2 (5 bases). Germline V gene lookup returns CDR1 DFQATT and CDR2 SNEGSKA (reference sequence). Deletions cut 5 bases from V and 0 bases from J, with 11 bases between. This CDR3 region has 14 residues. The CDR3 here is CSAPERISYNEQFF. DNA of the CDR3: TGCAGTGCTCCGGAGCGGATCTCCTACAATGAGCAGTTCTTC.

The table lists this clonotype with a few counts. V and J are TRBV5-1 and TRBJ2-7; unclear D gene. The CDR3 consists of 15 residues. Trimming removed 4 bases from V and 5 bases from J, with 19 bases in between. Germline CDR1 is SGHRS and CDR2 is YFSETQ. The CDR3 DNA sequence: TGCGCCAGCAGCCCCGGACGGGCCTTTGGTGACGAGCAGTACTTC. Protein product: CASSPGRAFGDEQYF. Looking up the rest from reference TRBV5-1 and TRBJ2-7 gives the full variable domain: KAGVTQTPRYLIKTRGQQVTLSCSPISGHRSVSWYQQTPGQGLQFLFEYFSETQRNKGNFPGRFSGRQFSNSRSEMNVSTLELGDSALYLCASSPGRAFGDEQYFGPGTRLTVT.

The chain joins TRBV29-1 to TRBJ2-5, with TRBD2 identical over 13 bases. The germline gives CDR1 SQVTM, CDR2 ANQGSEA. V was clipped by 8 bases and J by 4 bases; unmatched bases: 4. CDR3 size: 13 residues. In DNA, the CDR3 is TGCAGCACCAGGACTAGCGGGGGAGAGACCCAGTACTTC. Protein sequence: CSTRTSGGETQYF.

Ten or more counts support this clonotype. The chain recombines TRBV29-1 with TRBJ1-4; D is uncertain. CDR1 and CDR2 from the germline V gene are SQVTM and ANQGSEA. The CDR3 consists of 12 residues. V was trimmed by 1 base and J by 7 bases, leaving 7 bases between them. The CDR3 protein is CSVEGRGEKLFF. DNA of the CDR3: TGCAGCGTTGAAGGGAGAGGTGAAAAACTGTTTTTT.

Ten or more counts support this clonotype. One junction end disagrees with the germline gene, perhaps due to a read error. The V call is TRBV12-3 or TRBV12-4, the J call TRBJ2-7, with D uncertain. The CDR3 runs 13 residues. Written as DNA, the CDR3 is TGTGCCAGCAGTTTACGAGTCTCCAACGAGCAGTACTTC. This codes for CASSLRVSNEQYF.

This clonotype was counted at least ten times. The CDR3 spells CASSPTGWNQPQHF. The DNA for the CDR3 is TGTGCCAGCAGTCCGACAGGGTGGAATCAGCCCCAGCATTTT. The genes are TRBV28 and TRBJ1-5; 7 bases fit TRBD1. The CDR3 consists of 14 residues. V was clipped by 5 bases and J by 4 bases; unmatched bases: 5. Germline-derived CDR1 and CDR2 are MDHEN and SYDVKM. The variable domain in full, with the rest retrieved from reference TRBV28 and TRBJ1-5, is DVKVTQSSRYLVKRTGEKVFLECVQDMDHENMFWYRQDPGLGLRLIYFSYDVKMKEKGDIPEGYSVSREKKERFSLILESASTNQTSMYLCASSPTGWNQPQHFGDGTRLSIL.

The gene calls are TRBV6-2 or TRBV6-3 and TRBJ2-5; TRBD2 matches at 10 bases. Germline V CDR1 and CDR2: MNHEY, SVGEGT. This CDR3 comprises 13 residues. The junction had 2 bases not matched to a gene; V was cut back by 6 bases and J by 4 bases. DNA for the CDR3: TGTGCCAGCAGCGGGACTAGCGTAGAGACCCAGTACTTC. This sequence encodes CASSGTSVETQYF.